A single sample is the source of the 24 T cell receptor beta chains below, sequenced in a study of T-cell memory formation after mild COVID-19. MiXCR was run by TCRdb on the 5' RACE reads, yielding one entry per CDR3 protein. This sample has roughly 49,000 distinct CDR3 sequences, with roughly 27% found just once. Sequencing was done on a sample of PBMCs or a T cell subset sorted from them (not recorded which). The origin of the receptors is a man aged 18 to 30 who had mild COVID-19 (a few samples of this study predate the infection). Cell type and time point are not known.

In its sample, this clonotype was seen a few times. This rearrangement joins TRBV29-1 to TRBJ2-1; 7 positions agree with TRBD1. The J segment lost 2 bases and the V segment lost 4 bases, leaving 2 bases of the junction unmatched. The CDR3 spans 13 residues. Germline CDR1 SQVTM, CDR2 ANQGSEA. The CDR3 bases are TGCAGCGTTGCGGGACAGACCTACAATGAGCAGTTCTTC. It encodes CSVAGQTYNEQFF.

The CDR3 DNA reads as TGCAGTGTAAACCCAGGGGTCACTGAAGCTTTCTTT. The encoded protein is CSVNPGVTEAFF. The gene calls are TRBV20-1 and TRBJ1-1, with D possibly being TRBD1 (6 bases). Between the trimmed V and J ends, which lost 7 bases and 4 bases, there was a span of 13 bases. Germline V gene lookup returns CDR1 DFQATT and CDR2 SNEGSKA (reference sequence). CDR3 length: 12 amino acids.

This clonotype was counted at least ten times. The chain combines TRBV4-1 with TRBJ2-1, with 8 positions matching TRBD2. V dropped 4 bases and J dropped 5; count of bases not matched to a gene: 7. Germline V gene sequence: CDR1 MGHRA, CDR2 YSYEKL. The CDR3 covers 15 residues. The DNA of the CDR3 is TGCGCCAGCAGCCCATTCGGGGGGGCCGACAATGAGCAGTTCTTC. Translated, it gives CASSPFGGADNEQFF.

The gene calls are TRBV10-2 and TRBJ2-1; 13 bases are shared with TRBD2. Germline V CDR1 and CDR2: WSHSY, SAAADI. CDR3 length: 17 residues. J was trimmed by 7 bases and V by 6 bases; bases with no gene match: 12. The CDR3 is CASRETSGGAPANEQFF. For the CDR3, the DNA is TGCGCCAGCAGGGAAACTAGCGGGGGGGCCCCCGCGAATGAGCAGTTCTTC.

The chain links TRBV4-1 to TRBJ1-1; D gene uncertain. The CDR3 contains 12 residues. V lost 6 bases and J lost 10, with 15 bases in between. The germline gives CDR1 MGHRA, CDR2 YSYEKL. The CDR3, as DNA: TGCGCCAGCAGTCCGAGAGGTCGGGCAGCTTTCTTT. Amino acids: CASSPRGRAAFF.

This clonotype was detected once. Given a much more abundant clone one base away, this may be a read error. The chain links TRBV9 to TRBJ2-2; the match to TRBD2 covers 7 bases. Trimming removed 0 bases from V and 15 bases from J; junction bases left unmatched: 5. The CDR3 runs 12 residues. Germline V CDR1 and CDR2: SGDLS, YYNGEE. CDR3 region: CASSVAGGEMFF. The CDR3 DNA reads as TGTGCCAGCAGCGTAGCGGGGGGAGAGATGTTTTTT.

This clonotype was picked up a small number of times. V gene TRBV29-1 combines with J gene TRBJ2-1; D not resolved. Deletions cut 1 base from V and 8 bases from J, with 12 bases between. The CDR3 contains 13 residues. CDR1 and CDR2 from the germline V gene are SQVTM and ANQGSEA. The CDR3 nucleotides are TGCAGCGTTGAAGCCCGCATACGGGATGAGCAGTTCTTC. It translates to CSVEARIRDEQFF.

V and J are TRBV6-2 or TRBV6-3 and TRBJ2-3; D call uncertain. This CDR3 has 14 amino acids. Per the germline V gene, CDR1 is MNHEY and CDR2 is SVGEGT. V was pared by 4 bases and J by 4 bases, with 12 bases between. CDR3 coding DNA: TGTGCCAGCAGTTCCGAAATGACGGCAGATACGCAGTATTTT. It codes for CASSSEMTADTQYF.

The chain uses TRBV5-1 and TRBJ2-2; unclear D gene. Trimming took off 4 bases at V and 1 base at J, with 5 bases between the two ends. This CDR3 comprises 13 residues. From germline, CDR1 is SGHRS and CDR2 YFSETQ. CDR3 coding DNA: TGCGCCAGCAGCCCAATGAACACCGGGGAGCTGTTTTTT. Its translation is CASSPMNTGELFF. Looking up the rest from reference TRBV5-1 and TRBJ2-2 gives the full variable domain: KAGVTQTPRYLIKTRGQQVTLSCSPISGHRSVSWYQQTPGQGLQFLFEYFSETQRNKGNFPGRFSGRQFSNSRSEMNVSTLELGDSALYLCASSPMNTGELFFGEGSRLTVL.

The chain couples TRBV6-5 to TRBJ1-5; perhaps TRBD1 as D (5 bases). Germline V CDR1 and CDR2: MNHEY, SVGAGI. V was pared by 6 bases and J by 2 bases, with 14 bases between. The CDR3 totals 15 residues. The CDR3 spells CASRTRVSGNQPQHF. In DNA form, the CDR3 reads TGTGCCAGCAGAACCAGGGTTAGTGGCAATCAGCCCCAGCATTTT.

V gene TRBV6-2 or TRBV6-3 combines with J gene TRBJ2-7; TRBD1 matches 9 bases. Germline-derived CDR1 and CDR2 are MNHEY and SVGEGT. V shed 2 bases and J 3 bases; nucleotides not matched to a gene: 2. The CDR3 extends over 14 amino acids. CDR3 nucleotides: TGTGCCAGCAGTTACGACAGGGGGTACTACGAGCAGTACTTC. This gives the protein CASSYDRGYYEQYF.

This clonotype was found a few times. The V call is TRBV13, the J call TRBJ2-1; 10 bases are a match to TRBD2. The junction had 3 bases not matched to a gene; V was cut back by 7 bases and J by 0 bases. Germline V gene data show CDR1 as PRHDT and CDR2 as FYEKMQ (reference sequence). This CDR3 contains 15 residues. The CDR3 bases are TGTGCCAGCACTGAGCGGGGGGGCTCCTACAATGAGCAGTTCTTC. Encoded protein: CASTERGGSYNEQFF.

The chain combines TRBV7-9 with TRBJ1-2; tentative D call: TRBD1 (5 bases). The germline gives CDR1 SEHNR, CDR2 FQNEAQ (reference sequence). The CDR3 is made up of 16 amino acids. V was clipped by 1 base and J by 6 bases, with 18 bases between them. The CDR3 nucleotides are TGTGCCAGCAGCTTAGGGTTCCGGGACGGGGTGGATGGCTACACCTTC. This gives the protein CASSLGFRDGVDGYTF.

This clonotype was counted between two and nine times. For the CDR3, the DNA is TGTGCCAGCAGGTCTCTCACAGGGCCCAATCAGCCCCAGCATTTT. It is translated as CASRSLTGPNQPQHF. This rearrangement joins TRBV2 to TRBJ1-5; a possible D gene is TRBD1 (6 bases). Trimming pared 6 bases from V and 3 bases from J, leaving 15 bases between. This CDR3 region has 15 residues. Per germline, CDR1 SNHLY and CDR2 FYNNEI.

In its sample, this clonotype was seen many times. V usage is TRBV6-2 or TRBV6-3 and J usage is TRBJ2-3; D possibly uses TRBD1 or TRBD2 (6 bases each). The length of the CDR3 is 17 residues. Trimming stripped 2 bases from V and 4 bases from J, with 19 bases between. Germline assignment: CDR1 MNHEY and CDR2 SVGEGT. CDR3 amino acids: CASSYASGWGASDTQYF. CDR3 nucleotide sequence: TGTGCCAGCAGTTACGCGTCCGGTTGGGGGGCCTCAGATACGCAGTATTTT.

The table lists this clonotype with a few counts. V gene TRBV20-1 combines with J gene TRBJ2-7; TRBD1 matches at 9 bases. Germline loops: CDR1 DFQATT, CDR2 SNEGSKA (reference sequence). The V segment lost 3 bases and the J segment 3 bases; nucleotides outside the gene matches: 9. This CDR3 is built from 15 residues. The CDR3 DNA is TGCAGTGCTAGGGTGACAGGGGGGAGTATCTACGAGCAGTACTTC. As protein: CSARVTGGSIYEQYF.

The chain is built from TRBV7-2 and TRBJ2-3; tentatively, D is TRBD2 (6 bases). This CDR3 is built from 13 residues. Germline CDR1 is SGHTA and CDR2 is FQGNSA. Trimming stripped 10 bases from V and 8 bases from J, with 19 bases between. CDR3 in amino acids: CATDSGLLGTQYF. CDR3 in DNA: TGTGCCACCGACTCGGGACTCCTGGGTACGCAGTATTTT.

CDR3 region: CASSLAGTLNTEAFF. The DNA of the CDR3 is TGTGCCAGCAGCTTGGCGGGCACCCTGAACACTGAAGCTTTCTTT. V gene TRBV5-5 combines with J gene TRBJ1-1; D gene uncertain. Looked up from germline, CDR1 is SGHKS and CDR2 is YYEKEE (reference sequence). V lost 0 bases to trimming and J lost 0 bases, with 9 bases between them. This CDR3 has 15 residues.

The gene calls are TRBV7-2 and TRBJ2-3; D remains unclear. This CDR3 spans 14 amino acids. Germline loops: CDR1 SGHTA, CDR2 FQGNSA. The V end was cut by 4 bases, the J end by 6 bases, with 14 bases between. The DNA of the CDR3 is TGTGCCAGCAGCTACCAGCCCTATGGGGATACGCAGTATTTT. Its protein is CASSYQPYGDTQYF. Full variable domain (remainder filled in from reference TRBV7-2 and TRBJ2-3): GAGVSQSPSNKVTEKGKDVELRCDPISGHTALYWYRQSLGQGLEFLIYFQGNSAPDKSGLPSDRFSAERTGGSVSTLTIQRTQQEDSAVYLCASSYQPYGDTQYFGPGTRLTVL.

The rearrangement links TRBV29-1 to TRBJ1-5; D uncertain. Germline V CDR1 and CDR2: SQVTM, ANQGSEA. The CDR3 has 12 amino acids. Trimming removed 0 bases from V and 4 bases from J, with 4 bases in between. The CDR3 DNA follows: TGCAGCGTTGAAGAAGGGAATCAGCCCCAGCATTTT. Translation: CSVEEGNQPQHF.

This clonotype was observed a handful of times. The chain joins TRBV7-2 to TRBJ2-1; the match to TRBD2 covers 10 bases. Looked up from germline, CDR1 is SGHTA and CDR2 is FQGNSA. The CDR3 loop spans 19 amino acids. Unmatched junction bases numbered 11, after V lost 1 base and J lost 2 bases. The CDR3 DNA follows: TGTGCCAGCAGCTTAGTGCCTAGCGGGGGTGTTGTTACCTACAATGAGCAGTTCTTC. This encodes CASSLVPSGGVVTYNEQFF.

This clonotype has just a few counts. V and J are TRBV2 and TRBJ2-3, with 9 bases that match TRBD1. Losses at the gene ends were 8 bases for V and 2 bases for J; bases not matched to a gene: 11. The CDR3 consists of 16 residues. Looked up from germline, CDR1 is SNHLY and CDR2 is FYNNEI. This chain's CDR3 is CASFFGQGIFTDTQYF. For the CDR3, the DNA is TGTGCCAGCTTTTTTGGACAGGGGATTTTCACAGATACGCAGTATTTT.

This clonotype was seen repeatedly, ten times or more. The CDR3 coding sequence is TGTGCCAGCAGCTTACTAGCGGGGGGCACAGATACGCAGTATTTT. Amino acids: CASSLLAGGTDTQYF. The rearrangement uses TRBV7-2 and TRBJ2-3; 10 nucleotides match TRBD2. V lost 2 bases, J lost 1 base, and 0 bases stayed unmatched. Per germline, CDR1 SGHTA and CDR2 FQGNSA. This CDR3 region has 15 residues.

A few counts support this clonotype. The gene calls are TRBV18 and TRBJ2-3; tentatively, D is TRBD1 (6 bases). V dropped 3 bases and J dropped 0 bases, with 22 bases sitting between them. This CDR3 is 19 amino acids long. Germline CDR1 reads KGHSH; CDR2 reads LQKENI. The CDR3 DNA reads TGTGCCAGCTCACCCTCCTTGGACAGCAGTTTAGTAAGCACAGATACGCAGTATTTT. It translates to CASSPSLDSSLVSTDTQYF.